This passage covers 21 T cell receptor beta chains from one sample sequenced in a study of OX40 agonist ivuxolimab in advanced cancers. Profiling relied on immunoSEQ multiplex PCR, and the TCRdb table lists in-frame clones only, not all of them. Found here are over 45,000 clones, approximately 84% of them singletons; the top ten hold roughly a tenth. Here the sequenced sample was CD4+ or CD8+ T cells sorted from blood, taken in a trial of the OX40 agonist ivuxolimab. The receptor set was obtained from an adult with an advanced solid tumor such as melanoma, head and neck, liver or kidney cancer.

The V call is TRBV5-8, the J call TRBJ2-7; TRBD2 agrees at 9 bases. Germline CDR1 is SGHTS and CDR2 is YDEGEE. The CDR3 runs to 14 residues. Trimming took 2 bases from V and 1 from J; bases not matched to a gene: 1. The CDR3 here is CASSFLAGSYEQYF. DNA of the CDR3: TGTGCCAGCAGCTTTCTAGCGGGGTCCTACGAGCAGTACTTC.

The V gene is TRBV5-1, the J gene TRBJ2-7; 9 positions agree with TRBD2. The V gene's germline CDR1 is SGHRS and CDR2 YFSETQ. This CDR3 is 16 amino acids long. V shed 1 base, J shed 1 base, and the junction held 6 bases outside the gene matches. The CDR3 protein is CASSLSGGRGSYEQYF. The CDR3 region has the DNA TGCGCCAGCAGCTTGTCTGGCGGGAGGGGGTCCTACGAGCAGTACTTC.

This clone showed up just once. The chain joins TRBV6-5 to TRBJ1-2; D is perhaps TRBD1 (5 bases). Germline V gives CDR1 MNHEY, CDR2 SVGAGI. Trimming shortened V by 2 bases and J by 5 bases, and 9 bases separated the two germline ends. This CDR3 region has 13 residues. CDR3 residues: CASSYDQGYGYTF. The CDR3 DNA is TGTGCCAGCAGTTACGATCAGGGATATGGCTACACCTTC.

V and J are TRBV10-3 and TRBJ1-2, with TRBD1 matching over 7 bases. Germline lookup yields CDR1 ENHRY and CDR2 SYGVKD. The CDR3 length is 16 residues. V dropped 8 bases and J dropped 4; count of bases not matched to a gene: 16. The CDR3 nucleotides read TGTGCCATCCGTAAACTTAATGGGACAGCGACCTATGGCTACACCTTC. Encoded protein: CAIRKLNGTATYGYTF.

The chain recombines TRBV19 with TRBJ2-7; D gene uncertain. The CDR3 length is 11 residues. Trimming cost V 4 bases and J 6 bases, with 7 bases left between them. The germline CDR1 and CDR2 sequences are LNHDA and SQIVND (reference sequence). CDR3: CASSKGSEQYF. In DNA form, the CDR3 reads TGTGCCAGTAGTAAGGGCAGCGAGCAGTACTTC.

V is TRBV18 and J is TRBJ2-7, with 7 positions matching TRBD1. Losses at the gene ends were 6 bases for V and 3 bases for J; bases not matched to a gene: 8. CDR1 KGHSH and CDR2 LQKENI come from the germline V gene. This CDR3 comprises 14 residues. CDR3 sequence (DNA): TGTGCCAGCTCTCCAGACAGGGAGCGCTACGAGCAGTACTTC. Translated: CASSPDRERYEQYF.

The chain is built from TRBV6-1 and TRBJ1-5, with D possibly matching TRBD1 (6 bases). The CDR3 loop spans 14 amino acids. Trimming pared 7 bases from V and 4 bases from J, leaving 14 bases between. The germline V gene has CDR1 MNHNS and CDR2 SASEGT. The CDR3 DNA reads TGTGCCAGCACTTCAAGGCAGGGGAATCAGCCCCAGCATTTT. This codes for CASTSRQGNQPQHF.

This clone was recorded once. The chain carries TRBV5-4 and TRBJ2-3; D gene unclear. CDR1 is SGHNT, CDR2 YYREEE, per germline (reference sequence). The germline V and J ends were trimmed by 0 bases and 4 bases, with 3 bases remaining between them. The CDR3 loop spans 12 amino acids. Here the CDR3 reads CASSLEADTQYF. CDR3 bases: TGTGCCAGCAGCTTGGAGGCAGATACGCAGTATTTT. Combining the CDR3 with reference TRBV5-4 and TRBJ2-3 gives the whole variable domain ETGVTQSPTHLIKTRGQQVTLRCSSQSGHNTVSWYQQALGQGPQFIFQYYREEENGRGNFPPRFSGLQFPNYSSELNVNALELDDSALYLCASSLEADTQYFGPGTRLTVL.

This chain uses TRBV28 with TRBJ1-2; 11 nucleotides line up with TRBD1. Germline V gives CDR1 MDHEN, CDR2 SYDVKM. Trimming cost V 4 bases and J 3 bases; bases outside gene matches: 7. CDR3 length: 16 amino acids. The chain's CDR3 is CASSSPDRGRDYGYTF. As DNA, the CDR3 is TGTGCCAGCAGTTCCCCGGACAGGGGGCGCGACTATGGCTACACCTTC.

This chain joins TRBV29-1 and TRBJ1-1, with D perhaps TRBD1 (5 bases). Between the trimmed V and J ends, which lost 2 bases and 0 bases, there was a span of 19 bases. CDR1 is SQVTM and CDR2 is ANQGSEA in the germline V gene. CDR3 size: 17 residues. CDR3 coding DNA: TGCAGCGTTGAACCGGATCGCAGGGAGAAAATGAACACTGAAGCTTTCTTT. Its protein is CSVEPDRREKMNTEAFF.

Points on this clone: The identical CDR3 is also encoded by other nucleotide sequences in the sample. The chain joins TRBV7-8 to TRBJ2-7, with D perhaps assigned TRBD1 or TRBD2 (7 bases each). The V gene lost 6 bases and the J gene lost 2 bases, with 20 bases spanning the gap. The CDR3 consists of 16 residues. Germline lookup yields CDR1 SGHVS and CDR2 FQNEAQ. The chain's CDR3 is CASRQSGQGGAYEQYF. CDR3 in DNA: TGTGCCAGCAGACAATCGGGTCAGGGGGGGGCCTACGAGCAGTACTTC.

V and J are TRBV5-1 and TRBJ1-1; perhaps TRBD1 as D (5 bases). The V and J ends lost 3 bases and 3 bases respectively, with 9 bases between them. Germline CDR1 and CDR2: SGHRS and YFSETQ. This CDR3 has 13 residues. The CDR3 DNA is TGCGCCAGCAGCTCCGGGGGATACACTGAAGCTTTCTTT. Translated, it gives CASSSGGYTEAFF.

The chain has TRBV14 and TRBJ2-3; D gene unclear. CDR3 size: 17 residues. The V gene lost 0 bases and the J gene lost 1 base, with 14 bases spanning the gap. CDR1 and CDR2 (germline): SGHDN, FVKESK. CDR3 region: CASSQDWVRGRTDTQYF. DNA of the CDR3: TGTGCCAGCAGCCAAGATTGGGTACGCGGTCGCACAGATACGCAGTATTTT.

This chain links TRBV11-2 with TRBJ1-4; perhaps TRBD1 as D (6 bases). CDR3 size: 15 residues. Per the germline V gene, CDR1 is SGHAT and CDR2 is FQNNGV. The V gene lost 5 bases and the J gene lost 6 bases, with 16 bases spanning the gap. The CDR3 DNA follows: TGTGCCAGCAGCACCCAGGGGTTAGTCGATGAAAAACTGTTTTTT. Translated, it gives CASSTQGLVDEKLFF. Using reference TRBV11-2 and TRBJ1-4 for the parts outside the CDR3, the full variable domain is EAGVAQSPRYKIIEKRQSVAFWCNPISGHATLYWYQQILGQGPKLLIQFQNNGVVDDSQLPKDRFSAERLKGVDSTLKIQPAKLEDSAVYLCASSTQGLVDEKLFFGSGTQLSVL.

The rearrangement links TRBV18 to TRBJ1-2; 11 bases fit TRBD1. This CDR3 is 16 amino acids long. The junction had 7 bases not matched to a gene; V was cut back by 1 base and J by 6 bases. Germline V gene data show CDR1 as KGHSH and CDR2 as LQKENI. The CDR3 region has the DNA TGTGCCAGCTCACCACGGGGACAGGGGGTAAAAGATGGCTACACCTTC. Translated: CASSPRGQGVKDGYTF.

The gene calls are TRBV29-1 and TRBJ2-7, with 10 bases that match TRBD1. In germline, CDR1 is SQVTM, CDR2 ANQGSEA. The CDR3 covers 15 residues. The J segment lost 5 bases and the V segment lost 6 bases, leaving 13 bases of the junction unmatched. CDR3 sequence reads: CSVRVPGTGVNEQYF. CDR3 nucleotides: TGCAGCGTCCGCGTTCCCGGGACAGGGGTAAACGAGCAGTACTTC.

CDR3 region: CASSERLGSNRSNQPQHF. The DNA of the CDR3 is TGTGCCAGTAGTGAGCGTCTGGGGTCGAATAGGAGCAATCAGCCCCAGCATTTT. The V gene is TRBV19, the J gene TRBJ1-5; no firm D call. From germline, CDR1 is LNHDA and CDR2 SQIVND (reference sequence). The V and J ends lost 5 bases and 1 base respectively, with 21 bases between them. This CDR3 is 18 amino acids long.

J is TRBJ2-1 and V is TRBV5-1; the D gene is possibly TRBD1 (8 bases). This CDR3 region has 14 residues. V lost 5 bases and J 4 bases, leaving 13 bases between the germline ends. Germline CDR1 reads SGHRS; CDR2 reads YFSETQ. This CDR3 reads CASSTGGGYNEQFF. The CDR3, as DNA: TGCGCCAGCAGTACAGGGGGAGGGTACAATGAGCAGTTCTTC.

CDR3 nucleotides: TGTGCCAGCTCACGCGACAGGGTAGGCAACATTCAGTACTTC. Amino acids: CASSRDRVGNIQYF. The chain joins TRBV18 to TRBJ2-4; TRBD1 matches at 7 bases. V lost 4 bases, J lost 7 bases, and 7 bases stayed unmatched. This CDR3 contains 14 residues. From germline, CDR1 is KGHSH and CDR2 LQKENI.

This rearrangement joins TRBV28 to TRBJ1-2, with D possibly matching TRBD1 (5 bases). The length of the CDR3 is 11 residues. Germline V CDR1 and CDR2: MDHEN, SYDVKM. The V gene lost 6 bases and the J gene lost 11 bases, with 13 bases spanning the gap. CDR3 coding DNA: TGTGCCAGCAGCTCCGACAGACAGTACACCTTC. Protein: CASSSDRQYTF.

DNA of the CDR3: TGTGCCAGCAGCTTAGGGTCAGCGCAAGAGACCCAGTACTTC. Protein sequence: CASSLGSAQETQYF. V is TRBV7-9 and J is TRBJ2-5; D call uncertain. CDR3 length: 14 residues. Germline values: CDR1 SEHNR, CDR2 FQNEAQ (reference sequence). Trimming cost V 1 base and J 2 bases, with 8 bases left between them.